The 5 T cell receptor beta chains below were found in one sample sequenced in a study of CD8+CD57+ T cells in acquired aplastic anemia. It was genomic DNA that served as the template for profiling TCR beta VDJ and CDR3. Each CDR3 protein is one row after TCRdb ran MiXCR on the reads. The sample records some 410,000 distinct CDR3 sequences, 65% to 80% being singletons. Sequencing input: sorted CD4+, CD8+, or CD8+CD57+ T cells (not recorded which) from PBMCs. The receptors shown here come from a human donor in good health, serving as a control.

The chain links TRBV7-9 to TRBJ1-6; D possibly corresponds to TRBD1 (5 bases). Germline lookup yields CDR1 SEHNR and CDR2 FQNEAQ (reference sequence). This CDR3 spans 14 amino acids. V was clipped by 3 bases and J by 15 bases, with 18 bases between them. CDR3 sequence (DNA): TGTGCCAGCAGCTTGAAAGAGACAGAGTACCTCCTCCACTTT. Its translation is CASSLKETEYLLHF.

This chain connects TRBV7-9 to TRBJ1-2; D remains ambiguous. The CDR3 has 16 residues. Trimming shortened V by 3 bases and J by 3 bases, and 17 bases separated the two germline ends. Germline CDR1 and CDR2: SEHNR and FQNEAQ (reference sequence). In DNA form, the CDR3 reads TGTGCCAGCAGCTTGGAAATGCACGTCGGGGACTATGGCTACACCTTC. Its protein is CASSLEMHVGDYGYTF.

This clonotype was observed a single time. The genes are TRBV24-1 and TRBJ1-2, with D unresolved. V was pared by 4 bases and J by 4 bases, with 12 bases between. Germline CDR1 KGHDR, CDR2 SFDVKD. This CDR3 region has 14 residues. The CDR3 sequence: CATSDIGQSYGYTF. DNA of the CDR3: TGTGCCACCAGTGACATTGGCCAGAGCTATGGCTACACCTTC.

In regard to this clonotype: The conserved final phenylalanine or tryptophan is absent from the CDR3, which likely points to a read error. CDR3 in amino acids: CASSDRGADGYTL. For the CDR3, the DNA is TGTGCCAGCAGCGACCGGGGGGCGGACGGCTACACCCTC. V and J are TRBV7-4 and TRBJ1-2; a weak D match, TRBD1 (6 bases). CDR1 is SGHVT, CDR2 SQSDAQ, per germline. The CDR3 has 13 residues. Trimming shortened V by 5 bases and J by 8 bases, and 15 bases separated the two germline ends.

This chain joins TRBV13 and TRBJ2-7, with 7 bases lining up with TRBD2. The CDR3 loop spans 15 amino acids. V was clipped by 6 bases and J by 6 bases; unmatched bases: 14. Germline V gene sequence: CDR1 PRHDT, CDR2 FYEKMQ (reference sequence). CDR3 sequence (DNA): TGTGCCAGCAGTCGGGGGGAGGCGGTGGTGGGCGAGCAGTACTTC. It yields the protein CASSRGEAVVGEQYF.